A few counts support the clone carrying this T cell receptor (beta chain). Trimming shortened V by 1 base and J by 6 bases, and 16 bases separated the two germline ends. Germline CDR1 and CDR2: SQVTM and ANQGSEA. This CDR3 comprises 14 residues. This entry is derived from a study of T-cell reconstitution after alpha-beta-depleted transplantation in children. This sample's TCRbeta library carried unique molecular identifier barcodes. MiXCR, applied by TCRdb to the PCR reads, yields one record per CDR3 protein. This sample has about 610,000 distinct CDR3 sequences, with under 12% found just once. The receptor was derived from a human donor who donated a stem cell graft to a child with acute myeloid leukemia. The sequences come from PBMCs from the stem cell graft donor, collected from the stem cell graft. The chain joins TRBV29-1 to TRBJ2-7; D is perhaps TRBD2 (6 bases). The CDR3 DNA reads as TGCAGCGTTGAAGGTCGCGGTTTGGGGGGCGAGCAGTACTTC. Translation: CSVEGRGLGGEQYF.